This TCR beta chain is drawn from a study of STAT5B mutations in CD4+ large granular lymphocyte leukemia. The table came from immunoSEQ multiplex PCR; TCRdb's copy has only in-frame clones and leaves some out. The sample holds about 21,000 clones, roughly 80% seen once. This CDR3 is 13 amino acids long. Germline loops: CDR1 GTSNPN, CDR2 SVGIG (reference sequence). The V end was cut by 2 bases, the J end by 1 base, with 8 bases between. In its sample, this clone was seen a few times. This receptor was taken from a human donor in good health. V gene TRBV30 combines with J gene TRBJ1-1; no firm D call. The sample comprised CD4+ T cells from blood buffy coats. Here the CDR3 DNA reads TGTGCCTGGAGTCCCGACAAGAACACTGAAGCTTTCTTT. Amino acid sequence: CAWSPDKNTEAFF.